This T cell receptor beta chain stems from a study of T cells in Graves' hyperthyroidism and ophthalmopathy. RNA transcripts provided the source from which TCR beta CDR3 regions were amplified. TCR CDR3 underwent first-round RT-PCR with the HTBI primer set. Each CDR3 protein gets one entry after TCRdb re-called the multiplex PCR reads with MiXCR. The data contain around 540,000 distinct CDR3 sequences, approximately 16% of them singletons. From germline, CDR1 is SGHAT and CDR2 FQNNGV. This CDR3 region has 15 residues. V lost 5 bases to trimming and J lost 5 bases; unmatched junction nucleotides: 6. The J gene is TRBJ2-3, the V gene TRBV11-2; 11 nucleotides agree with TRBD2. The receptor comes from a woman aged 25-40 years with Graves' ophthalmopathy. Sample: blood. CDR3 amino acids: CASSDSGRGGDTQYF. CDR3 DNA: TGTGCCAGCAGCGATAGCGGGAGGGGGGGAGATACGCAGTATTTT.